This T cell receptor (beta chain) derives from a study of regulatory T cells in long-lasting Graves disease. Study background: It was over 5 years of antithyroid drugs, with positive TSH receptor antibodies, that meant persistent Graves' disease.

Noted time point: persistent/refractory GD, antithyroid drugs over 5 years with positive TRAb. TCR sequences were obtained from RNA taken from PBMCs. It was American Thyroid Association guidelines that determined Graves' disease diagnosis. This clonotype was found many times. Its antigen is not known. Through Arm-PCR of CDR3 regions and iRepertoire HTBI primers, TCR beta libraries were built. TCRdb re-analysed the multiplex PCR reads in MiXCR, keeping a single row per CDR3 protein. The data hold roughly 450,000 distinct CDR3 sequences, with more than 20% observed a single time. CDR1 is SGHVS, CDR2 FNYEAQ, per germline. V lost 5 bases to trimming and J lost 7 bases; unmatched junction nucleotides: 9. The length of the CDR3 is 15 residues. General study points: Comparison showed that persistent patients shared more public clonotypes (over 2,500) than new patients (approximately 930). With persistent disease, TRBV28, TRBJ1-2 and TRBJ2-5 were the favored segments.

This clonotype was sampled from a female donor with Graves disease. Specimen: peripheral blood mononuclear cells (PBMCs), collected when the disease was refractory, from a patient treated with antithyroid drugs. The rearrangement uses TRBV7-6 and TRBJ1-4; 8 bases are a match to TRBD1. The CDR3 DNA is TGTGCCAGCAGCATAGGACAGGGAGGACTTGAAAAACTGTTTTTT. Translating gives CASSIGQGGLEKLFF.